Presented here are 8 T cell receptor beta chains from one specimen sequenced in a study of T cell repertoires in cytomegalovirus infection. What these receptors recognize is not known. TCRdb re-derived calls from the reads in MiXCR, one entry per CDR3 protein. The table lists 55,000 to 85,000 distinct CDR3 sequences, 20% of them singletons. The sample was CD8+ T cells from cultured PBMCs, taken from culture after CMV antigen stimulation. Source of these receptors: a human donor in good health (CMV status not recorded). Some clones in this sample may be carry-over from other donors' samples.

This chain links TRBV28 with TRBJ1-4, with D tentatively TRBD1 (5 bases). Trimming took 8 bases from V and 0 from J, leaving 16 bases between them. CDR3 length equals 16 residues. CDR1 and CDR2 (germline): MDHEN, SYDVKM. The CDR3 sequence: CASHPGPSPTNEKLFF. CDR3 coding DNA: TGTGCCAGCCATCCGGGGCCCTCCCCAACTAATGAAAAACTGTTTTTT.

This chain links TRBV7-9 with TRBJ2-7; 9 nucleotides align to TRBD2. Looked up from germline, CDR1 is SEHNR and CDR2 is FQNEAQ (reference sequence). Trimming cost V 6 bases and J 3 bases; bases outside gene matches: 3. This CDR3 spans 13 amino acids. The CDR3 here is CASRGSGGYEQYF. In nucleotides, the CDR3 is TGTGCCAGCAGGGGTAGCGGGGGCTACGAGCAGTACTTC.

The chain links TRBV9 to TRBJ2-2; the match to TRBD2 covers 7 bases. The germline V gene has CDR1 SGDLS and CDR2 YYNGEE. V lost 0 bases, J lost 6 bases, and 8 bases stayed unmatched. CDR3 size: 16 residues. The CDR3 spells CASSVEGRGGSGELFF. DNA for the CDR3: TGTGCCAGCAGCGTAGAGGGTCGGGGAGGGTCCGGGGAGCTGTTTTTT.

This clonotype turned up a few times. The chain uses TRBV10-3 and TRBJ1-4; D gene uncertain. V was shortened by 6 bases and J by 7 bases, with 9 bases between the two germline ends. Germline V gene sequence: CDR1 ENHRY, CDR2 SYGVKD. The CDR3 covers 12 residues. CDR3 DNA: TGTGCCATCAGCACGGGCCCTGAAAAACTGTTTTTT. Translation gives CAISTGPEKLFF.

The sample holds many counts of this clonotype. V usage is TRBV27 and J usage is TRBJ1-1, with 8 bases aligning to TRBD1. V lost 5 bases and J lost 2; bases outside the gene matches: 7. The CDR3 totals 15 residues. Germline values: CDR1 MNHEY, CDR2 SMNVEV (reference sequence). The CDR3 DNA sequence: TGTGCCAGCAGTCCTCAGACAGGGGCTAACACTGAAGCTTTCTTT. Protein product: CASSPQTGANTEAFF.

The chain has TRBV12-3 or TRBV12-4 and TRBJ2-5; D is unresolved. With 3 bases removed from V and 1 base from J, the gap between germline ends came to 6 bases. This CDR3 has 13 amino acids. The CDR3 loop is CASSFIVQETQYF. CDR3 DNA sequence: TGTGCCAGCAGTTTTATAGTCCAAGAGACCCAGTACTTC.

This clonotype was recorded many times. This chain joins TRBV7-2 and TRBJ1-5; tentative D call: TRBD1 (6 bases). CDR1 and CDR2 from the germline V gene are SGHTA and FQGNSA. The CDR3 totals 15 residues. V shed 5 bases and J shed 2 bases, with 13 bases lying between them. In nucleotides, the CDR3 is TGTGCCAGCAGCCCTGTTGCAGGGGGCAATCAGCCCCAGCATTTT. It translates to CASSPVAGGNQPQHF.

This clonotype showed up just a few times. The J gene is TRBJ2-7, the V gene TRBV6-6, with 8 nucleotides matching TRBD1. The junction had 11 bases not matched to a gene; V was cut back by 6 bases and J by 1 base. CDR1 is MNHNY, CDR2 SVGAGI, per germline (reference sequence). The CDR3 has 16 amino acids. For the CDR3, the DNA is TGTGCCAGCAGCGCGAGGACAGGGCAAAATTCCTACGAGCAGTACTTC. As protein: CASSARTGQNSYEQYF.